This T cell receptor (beta chain) is from a study of control samples from healthy donors and cancer patients. CDR3 size: 14 residues. The germline gives CDR1 SGHRS, CDR2 YFSETQ. With 3 bases removed from V and 1 base from J, the gap between germline ends came to 10 bases. Clones were read by immunoSEQ multiplex PCR, and TCRdb kept only the in-frame ones, dropping some. The sample contains tens of thousands of clones, about nine tenths of which appear only once. This sequence joins TRBV5-1 and TRBJ1-1; the D gene is possibly TRBD1 (5 bases). The specimen was PBMCs. This TCR came from a man aged 50 to 60 with head and neck cancer. CDR3 coding DNA: TGCGCCAGCAGCTGGGGGAGTGGGAACACTGAAGCTTTCTTT. Its translation is CASSWGSGNTEAFF. Variable domain in full (rest from reference TRBV5-1 and TRBJ1-1): KAGVTQTPRYLIKTRGQQVTLSCSPISGHRSVSWYQQTPGQGLQFLFEYFSETQRNKGNFPGRFSGRQFSNSRSEMNVSTLELGDSALYLCASSWGSGNTEAFFGQGTRLTVV.